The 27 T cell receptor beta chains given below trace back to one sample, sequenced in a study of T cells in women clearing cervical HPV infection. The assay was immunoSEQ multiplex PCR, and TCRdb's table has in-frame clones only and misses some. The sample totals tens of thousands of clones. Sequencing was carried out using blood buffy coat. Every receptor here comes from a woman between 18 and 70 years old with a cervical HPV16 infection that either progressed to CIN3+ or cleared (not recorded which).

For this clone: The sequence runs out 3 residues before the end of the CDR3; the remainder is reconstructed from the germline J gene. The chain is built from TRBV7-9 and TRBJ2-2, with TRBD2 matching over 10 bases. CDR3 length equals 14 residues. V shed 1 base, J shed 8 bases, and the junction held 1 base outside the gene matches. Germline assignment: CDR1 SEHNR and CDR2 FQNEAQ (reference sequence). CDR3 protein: CASSLELAGGELFF. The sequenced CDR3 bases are TGTGCCAGCAGCTTAGAACTAGCGGGAGGGGAG. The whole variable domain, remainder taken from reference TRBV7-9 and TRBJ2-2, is DTGVSQNPRHKITKRGQNVTFRCDPISEHNRLYWYRQTLGQGPEFLTYFQNEAQLEKSRLLSDRFSAERPKGSFSTLEIQRTEQGDSAMYLCASSLELAGGELFFGEGSRLTVL.

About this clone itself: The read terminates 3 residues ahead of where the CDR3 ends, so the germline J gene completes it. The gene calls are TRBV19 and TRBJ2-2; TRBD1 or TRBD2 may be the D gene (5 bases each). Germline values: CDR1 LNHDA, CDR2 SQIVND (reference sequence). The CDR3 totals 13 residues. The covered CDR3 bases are TGTGCCAGTAGTCACCAGAGGGGTGAAAAG. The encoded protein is CASSHQRGEK. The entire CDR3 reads CASSHQRGEKLFF.

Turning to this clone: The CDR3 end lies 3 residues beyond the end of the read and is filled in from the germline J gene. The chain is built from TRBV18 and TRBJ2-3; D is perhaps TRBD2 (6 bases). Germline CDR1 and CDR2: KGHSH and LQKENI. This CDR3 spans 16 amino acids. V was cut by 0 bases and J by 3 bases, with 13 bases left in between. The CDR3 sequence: CASSPPGGAWTDTQYF. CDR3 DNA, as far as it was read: TGTGCCAGCTCACCACCAGGCGGGGCTTGGACAGATACG.

This CDR3 reads CASSAQGRETQYF. CDR3 bases read: TGTGCCAGCAGCGCGCAGGGGCGCGAGACC. The chain employs TRBV7-9 and TRBJ2-5; weak D call: TRBD1 (6 bases). The read is 3 residues too short to cover the CDR3 end, so that end is filled in from the germline J gene. Germline lookup yields CDR1 SEHNR and CDR2 FQNEAQ (reference sequence). This CDR3 is 13 amino acids long. Trimming stripped 5 bases from V and 5 bases from J, with 12 bases between.

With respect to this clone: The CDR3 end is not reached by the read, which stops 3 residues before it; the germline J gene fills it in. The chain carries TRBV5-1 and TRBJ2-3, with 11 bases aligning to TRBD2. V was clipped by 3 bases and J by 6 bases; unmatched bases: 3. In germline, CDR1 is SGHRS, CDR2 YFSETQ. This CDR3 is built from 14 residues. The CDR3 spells CASSSASGRDTQYF. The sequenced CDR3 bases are TGCGCCAGCAGCTCGGCTAGCGGGAGGGATACG.

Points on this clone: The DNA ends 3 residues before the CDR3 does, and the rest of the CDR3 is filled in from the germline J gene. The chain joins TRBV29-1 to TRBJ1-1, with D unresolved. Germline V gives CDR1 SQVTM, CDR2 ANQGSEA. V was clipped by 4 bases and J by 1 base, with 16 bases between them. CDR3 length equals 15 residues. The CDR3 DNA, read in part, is TGCAGCGTTGCCGGACTCTTGATGACGAACACTGAA. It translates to CSVAGLLMTNTE. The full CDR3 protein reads CSVAGLLMTNTEAFF.

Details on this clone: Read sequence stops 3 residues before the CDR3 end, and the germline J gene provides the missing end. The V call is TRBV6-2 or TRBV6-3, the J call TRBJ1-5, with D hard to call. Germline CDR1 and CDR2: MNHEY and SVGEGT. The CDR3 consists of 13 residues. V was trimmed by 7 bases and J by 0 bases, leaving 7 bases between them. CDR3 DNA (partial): TGTGCCAGCACCCTCTATAGCAATCAGCCC. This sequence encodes CASTLYSNQP. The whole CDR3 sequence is CASTLYSNQPQHF.

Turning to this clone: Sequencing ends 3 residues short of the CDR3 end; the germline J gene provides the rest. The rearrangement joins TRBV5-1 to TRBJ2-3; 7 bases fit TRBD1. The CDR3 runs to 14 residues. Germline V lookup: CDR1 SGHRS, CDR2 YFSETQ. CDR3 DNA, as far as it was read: TGCGCCAGCAGCTCCCGGGACAGCGAAGAGACG. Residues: CASSSRDSEET. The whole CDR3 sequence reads CASSSRDSEETQYF.

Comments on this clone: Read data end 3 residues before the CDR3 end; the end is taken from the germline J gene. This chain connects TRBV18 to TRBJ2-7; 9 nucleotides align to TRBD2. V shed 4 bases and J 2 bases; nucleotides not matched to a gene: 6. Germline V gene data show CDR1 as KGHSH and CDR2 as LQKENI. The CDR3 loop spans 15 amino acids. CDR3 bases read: TGTGCCAGCTCACGAAACCTAGCGGGACCCTACGAG. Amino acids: CASSRNLAGPYE. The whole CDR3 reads CASSRNLAGPYEQYF.

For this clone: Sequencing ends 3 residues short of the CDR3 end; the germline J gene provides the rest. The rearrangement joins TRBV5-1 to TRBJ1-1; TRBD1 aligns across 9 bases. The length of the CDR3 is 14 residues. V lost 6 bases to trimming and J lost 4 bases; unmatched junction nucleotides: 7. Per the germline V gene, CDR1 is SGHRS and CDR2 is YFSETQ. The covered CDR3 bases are TGCGCCAGCACGTCCGGGACAGGGTGCACTGAA. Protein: CASTSGTGCTE. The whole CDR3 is CASTSGTGCTEAFF.

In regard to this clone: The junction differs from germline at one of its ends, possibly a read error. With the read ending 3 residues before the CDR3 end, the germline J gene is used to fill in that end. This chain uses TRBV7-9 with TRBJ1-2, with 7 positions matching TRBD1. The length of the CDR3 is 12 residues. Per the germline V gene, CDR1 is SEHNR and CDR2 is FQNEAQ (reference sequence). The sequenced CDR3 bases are TGTTCCAGCAGCTTACAGGGGAATGGC. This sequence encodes CSSSLQGNG. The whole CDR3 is CSSSLQGNGYTF.

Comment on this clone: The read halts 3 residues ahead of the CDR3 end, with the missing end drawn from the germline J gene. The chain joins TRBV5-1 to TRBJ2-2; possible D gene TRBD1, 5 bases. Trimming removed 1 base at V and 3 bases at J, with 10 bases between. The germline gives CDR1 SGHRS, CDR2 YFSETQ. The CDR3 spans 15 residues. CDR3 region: CASSLSQGDTGELFF. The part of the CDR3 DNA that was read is TGCGCCAGCAGCTTGTCTCAGGGTGACACCGGGGAG.

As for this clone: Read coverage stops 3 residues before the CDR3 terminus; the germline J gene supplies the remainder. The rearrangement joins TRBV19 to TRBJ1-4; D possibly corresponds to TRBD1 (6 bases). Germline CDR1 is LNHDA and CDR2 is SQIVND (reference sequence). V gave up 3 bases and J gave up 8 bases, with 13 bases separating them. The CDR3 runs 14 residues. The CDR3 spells CASSMTGGGEKLFF. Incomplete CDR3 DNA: TGTGCCAGTAGTATGACTGGGGGCGGAGAAAAA. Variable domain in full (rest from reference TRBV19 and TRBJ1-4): DGGITQSPKYLFRKEGQNVTLSCEQNLNHDAMYWYRQDPGQGLRLIYYSQIVNDFQKGDIAEGYSVSREKKESFPLTVTSAQKNPTAFYLCASSMTGGGEKLFFGSGTQLSVL.

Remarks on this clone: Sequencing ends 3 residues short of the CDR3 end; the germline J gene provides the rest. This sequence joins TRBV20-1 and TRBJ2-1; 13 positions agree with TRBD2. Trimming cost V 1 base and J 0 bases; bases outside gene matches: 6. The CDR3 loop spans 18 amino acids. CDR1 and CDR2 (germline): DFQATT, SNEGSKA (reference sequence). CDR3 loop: CSARVPGLAGASYNEQFF. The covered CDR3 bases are TGCAGTGCTAGAGTTCCTGGACTAGCGGGAGCCTCCTACAATGAG.

The CDR3 is CSVAASGSGLLGNEQFF. Incomplete CDR3 DNA: TGCAGCGTTGCGGCTAGCGGGAGCGGATTATTGGGGAATGAG. V gene TRBV29-1 combines with J gene TRBJ2-1; 10 nucleotides agree with TRBD2. The missing CDR3 end, 3 residues past where the read stops, is filled in from the germline J gene. Germline loops: CDR1 SQVTM, CDR2 ANQGSEA. The CDR3 consists of 17 residues. With V trimmed by 4 bases and J by 7 bases, 16 bases remained unmatched.

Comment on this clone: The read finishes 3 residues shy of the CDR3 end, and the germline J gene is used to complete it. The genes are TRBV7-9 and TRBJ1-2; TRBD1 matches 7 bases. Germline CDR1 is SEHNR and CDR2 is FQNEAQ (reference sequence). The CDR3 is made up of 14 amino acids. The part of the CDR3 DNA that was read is TGTGCCAGCAGCTCTACAGGGGTAGGAAACATT. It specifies CASSSTGVGNI. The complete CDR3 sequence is CASSSTGVGNIYTF.

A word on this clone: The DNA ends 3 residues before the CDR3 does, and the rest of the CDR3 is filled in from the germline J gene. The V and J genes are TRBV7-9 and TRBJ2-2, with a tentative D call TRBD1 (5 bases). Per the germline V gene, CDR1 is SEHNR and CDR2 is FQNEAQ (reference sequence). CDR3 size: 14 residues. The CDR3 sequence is CASSFDSSNEKLFF. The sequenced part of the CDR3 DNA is TGTGCCAGCAGCTTCGACAGTTCTAATGAAAAG.

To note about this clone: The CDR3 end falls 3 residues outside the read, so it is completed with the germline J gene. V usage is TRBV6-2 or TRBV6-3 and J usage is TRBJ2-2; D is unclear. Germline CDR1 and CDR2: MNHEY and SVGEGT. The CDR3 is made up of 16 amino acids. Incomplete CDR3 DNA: TGTGCCAGCAGTCATCAAGACGGTCCAACTAATGAAAAG. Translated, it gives CASSHQDGPTNEK. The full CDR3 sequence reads CASSHQDGPTNEKLFF.

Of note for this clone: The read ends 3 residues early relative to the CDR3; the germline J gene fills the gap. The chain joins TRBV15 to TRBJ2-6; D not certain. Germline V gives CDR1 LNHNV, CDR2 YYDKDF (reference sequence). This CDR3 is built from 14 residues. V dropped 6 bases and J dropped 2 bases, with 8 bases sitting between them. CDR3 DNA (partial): TGTGCCACCAGAGGGCTTGCTGGGGCCAACGTC. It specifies CATRGLAGANV. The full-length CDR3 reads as CATRGLAGANVLTF.

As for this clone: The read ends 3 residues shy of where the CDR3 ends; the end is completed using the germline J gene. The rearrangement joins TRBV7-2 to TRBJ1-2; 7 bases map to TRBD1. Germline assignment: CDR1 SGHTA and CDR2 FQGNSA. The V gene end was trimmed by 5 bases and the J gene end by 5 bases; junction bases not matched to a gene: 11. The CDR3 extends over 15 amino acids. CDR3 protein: CASSPSGDRTYGYTF. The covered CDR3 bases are TGTGCCAGCAGCCCATCTGGGGACAGAACGTATGGC. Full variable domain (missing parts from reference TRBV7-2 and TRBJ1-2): GAGVSQSPSNKVTEKGKDVELRCDPISGHTALYWYRQSLGQGLEFLIYFQGNSAPDKSGLPSDRFSAERTGGSVSTLTIQRTQQEDSAVYLCASSPSGDRTYGYTFGSGTRLTVV.

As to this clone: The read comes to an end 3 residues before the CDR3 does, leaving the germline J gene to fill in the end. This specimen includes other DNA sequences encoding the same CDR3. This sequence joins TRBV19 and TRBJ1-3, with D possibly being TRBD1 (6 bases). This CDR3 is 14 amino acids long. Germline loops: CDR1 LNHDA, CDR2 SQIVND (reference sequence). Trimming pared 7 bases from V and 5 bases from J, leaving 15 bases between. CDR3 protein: CASTPRDTRNTIYF. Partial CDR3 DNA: TGTGCCAGTACCCCTAGGGACACTCGAAACACC.

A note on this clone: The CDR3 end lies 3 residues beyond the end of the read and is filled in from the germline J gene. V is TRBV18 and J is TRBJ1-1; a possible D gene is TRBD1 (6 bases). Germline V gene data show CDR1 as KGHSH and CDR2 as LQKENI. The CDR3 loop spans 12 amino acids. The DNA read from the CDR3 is TGTGCCAGCTCACTGGGACAAAACGAA. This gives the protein CASSLGQNE. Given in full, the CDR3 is CASSLGQNEAFF. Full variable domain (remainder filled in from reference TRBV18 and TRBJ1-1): NAGVMQNPRHLVRRRGQEARLRCSPMKGHSHVYWYRQLPEEGLKFMVYLQKENIIDESGMPKERFSAEFPKEGPSILRIQQVVRGDSAAYFCASSLGQNEAFFGQGTRLTVV.

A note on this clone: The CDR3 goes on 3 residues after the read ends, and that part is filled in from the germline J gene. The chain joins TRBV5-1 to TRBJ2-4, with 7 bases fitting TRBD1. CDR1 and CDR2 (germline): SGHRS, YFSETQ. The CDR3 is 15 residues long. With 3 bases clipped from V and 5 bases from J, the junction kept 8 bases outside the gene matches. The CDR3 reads CASSSNRGGENIQYF. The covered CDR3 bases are TGCGCCAGCAGCTCGAACAGGGGTGGGGAAAACATT.

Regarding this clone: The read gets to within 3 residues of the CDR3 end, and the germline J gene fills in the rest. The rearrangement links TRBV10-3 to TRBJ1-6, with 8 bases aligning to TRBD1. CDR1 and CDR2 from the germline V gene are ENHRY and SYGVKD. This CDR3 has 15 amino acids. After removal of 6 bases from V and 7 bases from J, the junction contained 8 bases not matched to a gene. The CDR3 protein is CAIRPTGTGNSPLHF. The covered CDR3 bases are TGTGCCATCAGACCCACCGGGACAGGAAATTCACCC.

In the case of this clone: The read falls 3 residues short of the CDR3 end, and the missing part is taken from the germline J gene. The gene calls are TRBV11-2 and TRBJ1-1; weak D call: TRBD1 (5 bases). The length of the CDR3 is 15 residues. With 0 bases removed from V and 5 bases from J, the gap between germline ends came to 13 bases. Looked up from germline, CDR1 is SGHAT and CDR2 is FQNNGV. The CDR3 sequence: CASSLERQLWTEAFF. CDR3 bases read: TGTGCCAGCAGCTTAGAGCGACAGTTATGGACTGAA. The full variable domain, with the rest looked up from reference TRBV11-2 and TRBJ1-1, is EAGVAQSPRYKIIEKRQSVAFWCNPISGHATLYWYQQILGQGPKLLIQFQNNGVVDDSQLPKDRFSAERLKGVDSTLKIQPAKLEDSAVYLCASSLERQLWTEAFFGQGTRLTVV.

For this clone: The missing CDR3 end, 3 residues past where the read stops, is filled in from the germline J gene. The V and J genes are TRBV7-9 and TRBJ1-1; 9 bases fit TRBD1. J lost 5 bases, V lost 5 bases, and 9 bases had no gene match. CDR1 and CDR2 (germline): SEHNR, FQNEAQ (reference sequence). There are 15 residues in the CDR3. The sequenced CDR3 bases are TGTGCCAGCAGCCCTTTAGTGACAGGGGGGACTGAA. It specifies CASSPLVTGGTE. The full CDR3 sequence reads CASSPLVTGGTEAFF.

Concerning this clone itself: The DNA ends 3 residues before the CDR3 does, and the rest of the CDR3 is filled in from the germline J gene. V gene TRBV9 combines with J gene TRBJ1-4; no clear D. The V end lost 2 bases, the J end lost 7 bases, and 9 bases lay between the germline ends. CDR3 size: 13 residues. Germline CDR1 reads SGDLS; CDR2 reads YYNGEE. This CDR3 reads CASSVAPSEKLFF. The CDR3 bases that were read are TGTGCCAGCAGCGTGGCCCCCTCTGAAAAA.